The 12 T cell receptor beta chains presented below share a single source sample, sequenced in a study of blood T cell repertoires in COVID-19. The assay was immunoSEQ multiplex PCR, and TCRdb's table has in-frame clones only and misses some. This table has roughly 230,000 clones, roughly 81% appearing once. The sequencing sample was made of PBMCs or T cells enriched from blood (not recorded which). The source of these receptors is a woman aged 45-60 years who had been exposed to COVID-19.

The sample holds one count of this clone. The chain employs TRBV7-9 and TRBJ1-4; D call uncertain. Trimming shortened V by 5 bases and J by 6 bases, and 13 bases separated the two germline ends. Germline assignment: CDR1 SEHNR and CDR2 FQNEAQ (reference sequence). This CDR3 spans 14 amino acids. For the CDR3, the DNA is TGTGCCAGCAGCCCCCGTGCGGATCATGAAAAACTGTTTTTT. Protein: CASSPRADHEKLFF.

V is TRBV7-8 and J is TRBJ2-5, with D uncertain. There are 16 residues in the CDR3. Between the trimmed V and J ends, which lost 2 bases and 4 bases, there was a span of 17 bases. CDR1 is SGHVS, CDR2 FQNEAQ, per germline. The CDR3 DNA reads as TGTGCCAGCAGCTTAAGATCCCGAACTACACTAGAGACCCAGTACTTC. Translated, it gives CASSLRSRTTLETQYF.

V gene TRBV14 combines with J gene TRBJ1-2; D is unresolved. V lost 1 base, J lost 9 bases, and 9 bases lay in between. The CDR3 is 12 residues long. Germline CDR1 reads SGHDN; CDR2 reads FVKESK. In nucleotides, the CDR3 is TGTGCCAGCAGCCAAGGAGGGTCACGCTACACCTTC. This codes for CASSQGGSRYTF.

The genes are TRBV7-8 and TRBJ2-3; D gene unclear. The germline V and J ends were trimmed by 1 base and 5 bases, with 7 bases remaining between them. The germline gives CDR1 SGHVS, CDR2 FQNEAQ. The CDR3 is 13 amino acids. The CDR3 reads CASSLGTGDTQYF. The CDR3 DNA reads TGTGCCAGCAGCTTAGGAACGGGAGATACGCAGTATTTT.

V usage is TRBV28 and J usage is TRBJ1-5; D is unclear. V was clipped by 3 bases and J by 7 bases, with 19 bases between them. The CDR3 length is 16 residues. Germline CDR1 reads MDHEN; CDR2 reads SYDVKM. The CDR3 DNA reads TGTGCCAGCAGTTTCCTCTTCCGGGGAACGGGACAGCCCCAGCATTTT. It is translated as CASSFLFRGTGQPQHF. The full variable domain, completed using reference TRBV28 and TRBJ1-5, is DVKVTQSSRYLVKRTGEKVFLECVQDMDHENMFWYRQDPGLGLRLIYFSYDVKMKEKGDIPEGYSVSREKKERFSLILESASTNQTSMYLCASSFLFRGTGQPQHFGDGTRLSIL.

V is TRBV27 and J is TRBJ2-1; 11 bases are shared with TRBD2. CDR3 length: 14 residues. The ends lost 10 bases at V and 4 bases at J; junction bases unmatched: 6. Germline loops: CDR1 MNHEY, CDR2 SMNVEV (reference sequence). Here the CDR3 DNA reads TGTGCCACCTCTAGCGGGGGGAATTACAATGAGCAGTTCTTC. Its protein is CATSSGGNYNEQFF.

The rearrangement uses TRBV5-6 and TRBJ2-7; D possibly corresponds to TRBD1 (6 bases). CDR3 size: 16 residues. The germline V gene has CDR1 SGHDT and CDR2 YYEEEE. The V and J ends lost 3 bases and 4 bases respectively, with 20 bases between them. DNA for the CDR3: TGTGCCAGCAGCTCTTTAGGACAGCCAACGGGGTACGAGCAGTACTTC. Its protein is CASSSLGQPTGYEQYF.

The rearrangement uses TRBV4-3 and TRBJ2-7, with a tentative D call TRBD2 (6 bases). The CDR3 has 14 amino acids. Trimming left V 1 base short and J 7 bases short, with 14 bases between. Germline CDR1 reads LGHNA; CDR2 reads YSLEER. The CDR3 DNA reads as TGCGCCAGCAGCCAAGTTATTGCGGGGAGTGAGCAGTACTTC. This translates into CASSQVIAGSEQYF.

This clone was seen a few times. The chain links TRBV4-2 to TRBJ2-7, with D possibly matching TRBD2 (6 bases). In germline, CDR1 is LGHNA, CDR2 YNFKEQ. The CDR3 runs 16 residues. The V gene lost 0 bases and the J gene lost 5 bases, with 17 bases spanning the gap. The CDR3 coding sequence is TGTGCCAGCAGCCAAGACGCGGGGTCCTCCCACAACGAGCAGTACTTC. As protein: CASSQDAGSSHNEQYF.

V usage is TRBV2 and J usage is TRBJ2-1; D gene unclear. This CDR3 spans 17 amino acids. Germline values: CDR1 SNHLY, CDR2 FYNNEI. The germline V and J ends were trimmed by 2 bases and 6 bases, with 20 bases remaining between them. The CDR3 DNA reads TGTGCCAGCAGTGAAAGCCCAACTATATATGGTGCCAATGAGCAGTTCTTC. As protein: CASSESPTIYGANEQFF.

The chain joins TRBV5-1 to TRBJ2-5; a weak D match, TRBD2 (6 bases). CDR1 and CDR2 from the germline V gene are SGHRS and YFSETQ. CDR3 length equals 13 residues. Trimming took 2 bases from V and 4 from J, leaving 9 bases between them. CDR3 DNA: TGCGCCAGCAGCTTAAGGGAGGCAGAGACCCAGTACTTC. This sequence encodes CASSLREAETQYF.

The chain combines TRBV5-5 with TRBJ1-6; no firm D call. CDR1 is SGHKS and CDR2 is YYEKEE in the germline V gene (reference sequence). This CDR3 contains 14 residues. The V and J ends lost 2 bases and 4 bases respectively, with 7 bases between them. The CDR3 DNA is TGTGCCAGCAGCTTCTACGGGTATAATTCACCCCTCCACTTT. It codes for CASSFYGYNSPLHF.